The 19 T cell receptor beta chains listed next were all sequenced from one sample in a study of cytomegalovirus exposure and HLA in healthy donors. 13 Jbeta primers and 60 Vbeta primers were used for the PCR. Here immunoSEQ multiplex PCR was the method, and the copy in TCRdb shows in-frame clones only, minus some. The profile shows 160,000 or so clones, 70% to 80% of them singletons. What was sequenced was PBMCs. These receptors all come from a middle-aged man in good health and CMV-seronegative.

Regarding this clone: Without the conserved terminal phenylalanine or tryptophan, this CDR3 likely stems from a read error. The J gene is TRBJ1-1, the V gene TRBV5-5, with TRBD1 identical over 7 bases. V dropped 5 bases and J dropped 4; count of bases not matched to a gene: 11. CDR3 length equals 15 residues. Germline V gene data show CDR1 as SGHKS and CDR2 as YYEKEE (reference sequence). The CDR3 DNA is TGTGCCAGCAGTCAATACAGGGGTGAAGGCACTGAAGCTTTCCTT. The encoded protein is CASSQYRGEGTEAFL.

This clone was picked up one time. This chain links TRBV5-6 with TRBJ2-5; D is uncertain. CDR1 is SGHDT and CDR2 is YYEEEE in the germline V gene. CDR3 length: 14 residues. V lost 2 bases and J 0 bases, leaving 8 bases between the germline ends. CDR3 sequence: CASSLGRDQETQYF. The CDR3, as DNA: TGTGCCAGCAGCTTAGGTCGGGACCAAGAGACCCAGTACTTC.

This clone was seen a single time. The chain uses TRBV5-6 and TRBJ2-7, with D possibly matching TRBD1 (5 bases). This CDR3 comprises 12 residues. From germline, CDR1 is SGHDT and CDR2 YYEEEE. V gave up 4 bases and J gave up 4 bases, with 9 bases separating them. The CDR3 sequence is CASSADRYEQYF. CDR3 nucleotide sequence: TGTGCCAGCAGCGCTGACAGATACGAGCAGTACTTC.

The chain has TRBV19 and TRBJ2-7; 7 bases match TRBD1. J was trimmed by 5 bases and V by 5 bases; bases with no gene match: 12. The CDR3 covers 15 residues. Germline V gene lookup returns CDR1 LNHDA and CDR2 SQIVND (reference sequence). The CDR3 reads CASSGNRGRRDEQYF. For the CDR3, the DNA is TGTGCCAGTAGTGGAAATAGGGGGCGCCGGGACGAGCAGTACTTC.

The genes are TRBV4-1 and TRBJ1-4; tentatively, D is TRBD1 (5 bases). The CDR3 runs 18 residues. Trimming stripped 3 bases from V and 9 bases from J, with 26 bases between. Germline CDR1 reads MGHRA; CDR2 reads YSYEKL. The chain's CDR3 is CASSQAPRDPPWRKKLFF. The CDR3 nucleotides are TGCGCCAGCAGCCAGGCCCCGCGGGACCCCCCTTGGAGGAAAAAACTGTTTTTT.

The chain joins TRBV2 to TRBJ1-1; possibly TRBD1 for D (5 bases). This CDR3 contains 11 residues. Germline-derived CDR1 and CDR2 are SNHLY and FYNNEI. V was pared by 7 bases and J by 5 bases, with 8 bases between. CDR3 region: CASMRGTEAFF. The CDR3 coding sequence is TGTGCCAGCATGCGGGGGACTGAAGCTTTCTTT.

The rearrangement uses TRBV4-2 and TRBJ2-7; D not resolved. The CDR3 length is 12 residues. V was cut by 0 bases and J by 4 bases, with 4 bases left in between. CDR1 and CDR2 (germline): LGHNA, YNFKEQ. CDR3 sequence: CASSQEEYEQYF. CDR3 coding DNA: TGTGCCAGCAGCCAAGAGGAGTACGAGCAGTACTTC.

The chain combines TRBV4-1 with TRBJ2-5, with TRBD2 identical over 7 bases. The assigned J gene may be wrong: the sequence end matches TRBJ2-7 better. Germline V gives CDR1 MGHRA, CDR2 YSYEKL. This CDR3 has 17 amino acids. CDR3 loop: CASSRSPPGGTSYEQYF. The DNA of the CDR3 is TGCGCCAGCAGCCGATCCCCCCCGGGGGGAACTTCCTACGAGCAGTACTTC.

The chain couples TRBV19 to TRBJ1-5; D remains ambiguous. In germline, CDR1 is LNHDA, CDR2 SQIVND (reference sequence). V was shortened by 5 bases and J by 3 bases, with 11 bases between the two germline ends. This CDR3 has 14 residues. CDR3 in amino acids: CASSGQATNQPQHF. The CDR3 DNA is TGTGCCAGTAGTGGGCAGGCTACCAATCAGCCCCAGCATTTT.

The rearrangement links TRBV7-8 to TRBJ2-5; no definite D call. The CDR3 spans 14 residues. Germline values: CDR1 SGHVS, CDR2 FQNEAQ. Trimming stripped 4 bases from V and 0 bases from J, with 9 bases between. CDR3 coding DNA: TGTGCCAGCAGCTCCGCGCGTGACCAAGAGACCCAGTACTTC. This codes for CASSSARDQETQYF.

The CDR3 nucleotides are TGTGCCAGCAGCTCCCAACAGGGGTTGGGTTCACCCCTCCACTTT. This translates into CASSSQQGLGSPLHF. The chain uses TRBV11-1 and TRBJ1-6; 7 positions agree with TRBD1. In germline, CDR1 is SGHAT, CDR2 FQDESV (reference sequence). The CDR3 covers 15 residues. V trimming: 4 bases; J trimming: 9 bases; junction bases outside the gene matches: 9.

This clone was detected once. The chain joins TRBV29-1 to TRBJ2-3; weak D call: TRBD2 (5 bases). Germline V CDR1 and CDR2: SQVTM, ANQGSEA. The CDR3 is made up of 16 amino acids. Trimming took 2 bases from V and 0 from J, leaving 15 bases between them. The DNA for the CDR3 is TGCAGCGTTGAAAGTGAGAGCGGTGCTAGCACAGATACGCAGTATTTT. Its translation is CSVESESGASTDTQYF.

The chain couples TRBV18 to TRBJ1-2; D is unclear. Germline CDR1 KGHSH, CDR2 LQKENI. This CDR3 region has 15 residues. V lost 3 bases and J 4 bases, leaving 15 bases between the germline ends. The CDR3 loop is CASSPLGESTYGYTF. The CDR3 nucleotides read TGTGCCAGCTCACCCCTCGGGGAGAGTACCTATGGCTACACCTTC.

The rearrangement joins TRBV18 to TRBJ2-5; D remains unclear. The V gene's germline CDR1 is KGHSH and CDR2 LQKENI. This CDR3 is 11 amino acids long. The V gene lost 5 bases and the J gene lost 5 bases, with 6 bases spanning the gap. The CDR3 region has the DNA TGTGCCAGCTCAGAGGTGGAGACCCAGTACTTC. This codes for CASSEVETQYF.

The chain employs TRBV4-1 and TRBJ2-3; TRBD2 aligns across 12 bases. This CDR3 is 17 amino acids long. Per the germline V gene, CDR1 is MGHRA and CDR2 is YSYEKL. V shed 4 bases, J shed 4 bases, and the junction held 9 bases outside the gene matches. The chain's CDR3 is CASSPSLAGGLSDTQYF. The CDR3 DNA is TGCGCCAGCAGCCCATCCCTAGCGGGGGGGCTCTCAGATACGCAGTATTTT.

The chain joins TRBV5-1 to TRBJ1-4; 10 bases fit TRBD1. This CDR3 is built from 15 residues. Germline lookup yields CDR1 SGHRS and CDR2 YFSETQ. V gave up 4 bases and J gave up 6 bases; unmatched junction bases: 6. This CDR3 reads CASSTFGTGDEKLFF. CDR3 nucleotide sequence: TGCGCCAGCAGCACGTTCGGGACAGGGGATGAAAAACTGTTTTTT.

This CDR3 reads CAWSVSSYEQYF. The CDR3 DNA sequence: TGTGCCTGGAGTGTTTCTTCCTACGAGCAGTACTTC. V usage is TRBV30 and J usage is TRBJ2-7, with D unclear. This CDR3 region has 12 residues. V gave up 0 bases and J gave up 1 base, with 4 bases separating them. Per the germline V gene, CDR1 is GTSNPN and CDR2 is SVGIG (reference sequence). Together with reference TRBV30 and TRBJ2-7, the CDR3 gives the full variable domain: SQTIHQWPATLVQPVGSPLSLECTVEGTSNPNLYWYRQAAGRGLQLLFYSVGIGQISSEVPQNLSASRPQDRQFILSSKKLLLSDSGFYLCAWSVSSYEQYFGPGTRLTVT.

The V gene is TRBV5-1, the J gene TRBJ2-5, with TRBD2 as a possible D gene (5 bases). The J call is doubtful: the DNA matches TRBJ2-7 better. Germline V gene lookup returns CDR1 SGHRS and CDR2 YFSETQ. The CDR3 has 15 amino acids. DNA for the CDR3: TGCGCCAGCAGCAACCCCGGGATTTCTACCTACGAGCAGTACTTC. Its protein is CASSNPGISTYEQYF.

The rearrangement links TRBV9 to TRBJ2-3; D may be TRBD2 (7 bases). This CDR3 comprises 12 residues. The V end lost 8 bases, the J end lost 3 bases, and 10 bases lay between the germline ends. Germline V CDR1 and CDR2: SGDLS, YYNGEE. In nucleotides, the CDR3 is TGTGCCAGTGCGGGGGCGACAGATACGCAGTATTTT. Protein: CASAGATDTQYF.